This TCR beta chain was documented in a study of blood T cells in healthy people across ages. It was with a sample-barcoded 5' primer and a J-beta primer mix that a second PCR of roughly 7 to 12 cycles was run. TCRdb independently ran MiXCR on the 5' RACE reads; one entry per CDR3 protein. The sample includes 550,000 to 800,000 distinct CDR3 sequences, more than 20% of them seen just once. Only a few counts were recorded for this clonotype. Germline loops: CDR1 MNHEY, CDR2 SMNVEV (reference sequence). After removal of 1 base from V and 3 bases from J, the junction contained 6 bases not matched to a gene. The CDR3 consists of 16 residues.

The sequencing sample was made of blood. The receptor was derived from a man between 65 and 85 years old in good health. This chain uses TRBV27 with TRBJ2-7; 10 bases fit TRBD2. The chain's CDR3 is CASSLLPSGSVYEQYF. CDR3 in DNA: TGTGCCAGCAGTTTATTGCCTAGCGGGAGTGTCTACGAGCAGTACTTC.